This entry features one T cell receptor beta chain sequence. The V end lost 2 bases, the J end lost 2 bases, and 10 bases lay between the germline ends. The CDR3 length is 14 residues. Germline CDR1 SGHTA, CDR2 FQGNSA. The Seattle patients, enrolled during active infection, were followed longitudinally. The sample is drawn from a study of blood T cell repertoires in COVID-19. Study background: There were acute and convalescent COVID-19 samples, and they came from the United States, Italy and Spain. PBMCs, B-cell-depleted T cells, or T cells provided the cDNA or gDNA that made up the material.

Per the study methods: Reference gene primer amplification in the assay estimated nucleated cell counts. Here immunoSEQ multiplex PCR was the method, and the copy in TCRdb shows in-frame clones only, minus some. V, J and clone size were drawn from that table, and D and trimming were deduced from the DNA. Of 180,000 or so clones in the sample, about 81% were seen once. The material sequenced was peripheral blood. The V gene is TRBV7-2, the J gene TRBJ2-7; no firm D call. The source is a woman aged 80 or over with COVID-19, enrolled during active disease. The CDR3 region is CASSLLRLPYEQYF. CDR3 sequence (DNA): TGTGCCAGCAGCTTACTCCGTCTCCCCTACGAGCAGTACTTC.